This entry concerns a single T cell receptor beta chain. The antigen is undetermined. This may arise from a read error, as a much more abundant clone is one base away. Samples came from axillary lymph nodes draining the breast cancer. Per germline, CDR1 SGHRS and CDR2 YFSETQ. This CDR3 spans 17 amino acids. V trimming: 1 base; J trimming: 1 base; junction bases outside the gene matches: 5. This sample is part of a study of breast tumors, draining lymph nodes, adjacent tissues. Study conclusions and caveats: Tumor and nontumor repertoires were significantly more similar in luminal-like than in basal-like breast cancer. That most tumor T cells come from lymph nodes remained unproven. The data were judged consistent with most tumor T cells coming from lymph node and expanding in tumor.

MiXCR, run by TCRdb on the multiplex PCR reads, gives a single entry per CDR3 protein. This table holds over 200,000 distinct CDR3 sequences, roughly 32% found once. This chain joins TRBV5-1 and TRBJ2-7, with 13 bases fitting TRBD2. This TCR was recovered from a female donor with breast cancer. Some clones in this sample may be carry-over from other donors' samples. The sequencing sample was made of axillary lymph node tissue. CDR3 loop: CASSLRTSGSNSYEQYF. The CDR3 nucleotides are TGCGCCAGCAGCTTGAGGACTAGCGGGAGCAATTCCTACGAGCAGTACTTC.